The 21 T cell receptor beta chains given below trace back to one sample, sequenced in a study of T cell repertoires in cytomegalovirus infection. In TCRdb, the reads were re-called with MiXCR into one record per CDR3 protein. Of 350,000 to 450,000 distinct CDR3 sequences in the sample, 15% to 20% were seen once. Sequenced material: PBMCs. These receptors came from a human donor in good health (CMV status not recorded). Some clones in this sample may be carry-over from other donors' samples.

There are a few counts of this clonotype. The chain carries TRBV28 and TRBJ1-1, with D tentatively TRBD1 (5 bases). This CDR3 contains 12 residues. The germline V and J ends were trimmed by 7 bases and 5 bases, with 11 bases remaining between them. Germline V gene sequence: CDR1 MDHEN, CDR2 SYDVKM. CDR3 sequence (DNA): TGTGCCAGCACCCTATGGGGGACTGAAGCTTTCTTT. Translating gives CASTLWGTEAFF. The full variable domain, in which reference TRBV28 and TRBJ1-1 provide the parts outside the CDR3, is DVKVTQSSRYLVKRTGEKVFLECVQDMDHENMFWYRQDPGLGLRLIYFSYDVKMKEKGDIPEGYSVSREKKERFSLILESASTNQTSMYLCASTLWGTEAFFGQGTRLTVV.

This clonotype was recorded at least ten times. The chain joins TRBV7-2 to TRBJ2-2; D is undetermined. This CDR3 comprises 14 residues. Trimming took off 0 bases at V and 0 bases at J, with 2 bases between the two ends. Germline loops: CDR1 SGHTA, CDR2 FQGNSA. For the CDR3, the DNA is TGTGCCAGCAGCTTAGCGCCGAACACCGGGGAGCTGTTTTTT. Translated: CASSLAPNTGELFF.

This clonotype was detected only a few times. V gene TRBV7-9 combines with J gene TRBJ2-2; unclear D gene. The CDR3 has 14 residues. The germline V gene encodes CDR1 SEHNR and CDR2 FQNEAQ (reference sequence). Deletions cut 0 bases from V and 4 bases from J, with 6 bases between. The CDR3, as DNA: TGTGCCAGCAGCTTAGCCGCGTTCACCGGGGAGCTGTTTTTT. Residues: CASSLAAFTGELFF.

In this sample, this clonotype turned up a few times. V and J are TRBV11-2 and TRBJ2-1, with D possibly called TRBD1 or TRBD2 (5 bases each). The V end was cut by 2 bases, the J end by 10 bases, with 12 bases between. Looked up from germline, CDR1 is SGHAT and CDR2 is FQNNGV. CDR3 size: 13 residues. Here the CDR3 reads CASSLKGRGEQFF. The CDR3 nucleotides read TGTGCCAGCAGCTTAAAGGGTCGGGGCGAGCAGTTCTTC.

The sample holds many counts of this clonotype. The chain links TRBV12-3 or TRBV12-4 to TRBJ1-6; D is uncertain. V was trimmed by 6 bases and J by 8 bases, leaving 23 bases between them. This CDR3 contains 17 residues. The CDR3 loop is CASSRAGITSVDSPLHF. DNA of the CDR3: TGTGCCAGCAGCCGGGCCGGTATAACCTCGGTGGATTCACCCCTCCACTTT.

CDR3 protein: CASSVADGSTGELFF. For the CDR3, the DNA is TGTGCCAGCAGCGTAGCAGACGGAAGCACCGGGGAGCTGTTTTTT. The rearrangement joins TRBV2 to TRBJ2-2, with D unresolved. The CDR3 is 15 residues long. V lost 6 bases, J lost 4 bases, and 15 bases lay in between. Germline lookup yields CDR1 SNHLY and CDR2 FYNNEI.

The CDR3 is CAWTSGSYEQYF. CDR3 bases: TGTGCCTGGACTTCGGGGTCCTACGAGCAGTACTTC. The rearrangement uses TRBV30 and TRBJ2-7; maybe TRBD2 (5 bases). Trimming shortened V by 4 bases and J by 1 base, and 8 bases separated the two germline ends. The CDR3 extends over 12 amino acids. Germline-derived CDR1 and CDR2 are GTSNPN and SVGIG (reference sequence).

This clonotype was found a few times. The V call is TRBV12-3 or TRBV12-4, the J call TRBJ2-3; no definite D call. Trimming left V 3 bases short and J 2 bases short, with 15 bases between. This CDR3 contains 16 residues. The CDR3 reads CASSFWQDGITDTQYF. Here the CDR3 DNA reads TGTGCCAGCAGTTTTTGGCAGGATGGGATCACAGATACGCAGTATTTT.

This clonotype came up a few times. The rearrangement joins TRBV2 to TRBJ2-7; 10 nucleotides line up with TRBD2. The CDR3 is made up of 18 amino acids. Trimming at V came to 3 bases and at J to 2 bases, leaving 13 bases not matched to a gene. Germline V CDR1 and CDR2: SNHLY, FYNNEI. The CDR3: CASSDDLGLAGVAYEQYF. The CDR3, as DNA: TGTGCCAGCAGTGACGATCTCGGGCTAGCGGGAGTAGCCTACGAGCAGTACTTC.

V usage is TRBV10-3 and J usage is TRBJ2-3; a weak D match, TRBD2 (6 bases). Germline assignment: CDR1 ENHRY and CDR2 SYGVKD. The CDR3 totals 12 residues. V lost 6 bases and J lost 4, with 8 bases in between. In DNA, the CDR3 is TGTGCCATCAGGGGACTTTCAGATACGCAGTATTTT. Its translation is CAIRGLSDTQYF.

This clonotype was counted ten times or more. The V and J genes are TRBV5-6 and TRBJ1-5, with D hard to call. Germline CDR1 is SGHDT and CDR2 is YYEEEE. The V end lost 0 bases, the J end lost 8 bases, and 9 bases lay between the germline ends. The CDR3 sequence is 13 residues long. CDR3 region: CASSLAGNKPQHF. CDR3 sequence (DNA): TGTGCCAGCAGCTTGGCGGGTAATAAGCCCCAGCATTTT.

The chain carries TRBV5-6 and TRBJ2-2; D is unclear. The V gene lost 5 bases and the J gene lost 9 bases, with 14 bases spanning the gap. This CDR3 has 13 residues. CDR1 is SGHDT, CDR2 YYEEEE, per germline. The CDR3: CASSPPLRRELFF. The CDR3 DNA reads as TGTGCCAGCAGTCCCCCCCTCCGGAGGGAGCTGTTTTTT.

This clonotype was detected ten times or more. Written as DNA, the CDR3 is TGTGCCAGCAGCTTGCTTTCCGGGGAGCTGTTTTTT. This sequence encodes CASSLLSGELFF. The chain has TRBV7-6 and TRBJ2-2; D is uncertain. This CDR3 comprises 12 residues. Trimming left V 3 bases short and J 6 bases short, with 5 bases between. Germline loops: CDR1 SGHVS, CDR2 FNYEAQ.

The V call is TRBV20-1, the J call TRBJ1-2; possible D gene TRBD1, 5 bases. The V gene lost 1 base and the J gene lost 6 bases, with 12 bases spanning the gap. The germline gives CDR1 DFQATT, CDR2 SNEGSKA (reference sequence). This CDR3 region has 13 residues. CDR3 protein: CSARAGATDGYTF. The CDR3 coding sequence is TGCAGTGCTAGAGCCGGGGCCACCGATGGCTACACCTTC.

V usage is TRBV7-6 and J usage is TRBJ1-2; D call uncertain. The CDR3 covers 14 residues. The germline V and J ends were trimmed by 1 base and 3 bases, with 9 bases remaining between them. Germline lookup yields CDR1 SGHVS and CDR2 FNYEAQ. The CDR3 region is CASSLGEGDYGYTF. The CDR3 DNA reads TGTGCCAGCAGCTTAGGCGAAGGAGACTATGGCTACACCTTC.

The rearrangement uses TRBV2 and TRBJ2-1; the match to TRBD2 covers 9 bases. Unmatched junction bases numbered 8, after V lost 8 bases and J lost 0 bases. Germline CDR1 is SNHLY and CDR2 is FYNNEI. The CDR3 extends over 16 amino acids. The CDR3 region is CASLRGGRASYNEQFF. The CDR3 DNA is TGTGCCAGCCTAAGGGGCGGGAGGGCCTCCTACAATGAGCAGTTCTTC.

This clonotype was counted between two and nine times. The chain employs TRBV7-2 and TRBJ2-7; 8 bases fit TRBD1. With V trimmed by 1 base and J by 2 bases, 4 bases remained unmatched. The CDR3 consists of 15 residues. CDR1 and CDR2 (germline): SGHTA, FQGNSA. This chain's CDR3 is CASSLVQGAAYEQYF. CDR3 DNA sequence: TGTGCCAGCAGCTTAGTTCAGGGGGCTGCCTACGAGCAGTACTTC.

This clonotype was seen more than once but under ten times. The rearrangement links TRBV11-2 to TRBJ2-2; 8 positions match TRBD2. The CDR3 spans 16 residues. The germline gives CDR1 SGHAT, CDR2 FQNNGV. Trimming removed 4 bases from V and 4 bases from J; junction bases left unmatched: 8. The CDR3: CASSSFRRGVTGELFF. For the CDR3, the DNA is TGTGCCAGCAGCTCCTTCCGGCGGGGGGTCACCGGGGAGCTGTTTTTT. Full variable domain (rest looked up from reference TRBV11-2 and TRBJ2-2): EAGVAQSPRYKIIEKRQSVAFWCNPISGHATLYWYQQILGQGPKLLIQFQNNGVVDDSQLPKDRFSAERLKGVDSTLKIQPAKLEDSAVYLCASSSFRRGVTGELFFGEGSRLTVL.

This clonotype has a count of ten or more. The genes are TRBV19 and TRBJ2-5; no firm D call. Trimming left V 5 bases short and J 3 bases short, with 7 bases between. The CDR3 runs 12 residues. CDR1 is LNHDA, CDR2 SQIVND, per germline (reference sequence). Written as DNA, the CDR3 is TGTGCCAGTAGTTTCCCAAAAGAGACCCAGTACTTC. Translated, it gives CASSFPKETQYF. Filled out from reference TRBV19 and TRBJ2-5, the complete variable domain reads DGGITQSPKYLFRKEGQNVTLSCEQNLNHDAMYWYRQDPGQGLRLIYYSQIVNDFQKGDIAEGYSVSREKKESFPLTVTSAQKNPTAFYLCASSFPKETQYFGPGTRLLVL.

This sequence joins TRBV20-1 and TRBJ2-1, with TRBD2 identical over 7 bases. Germline V gives CDR1 DFQATT, CDR2 SNEGSKA (reference sequence). With 3 bases clipped from V and 5 bases from J, the junction kept 4 bases outside the gene matches. CDR3 size: 13 residues. The CDR3 is CSASRLADNEQFF. The CDR3 DNA reads TGCAGTGCTAGTAGGCTAGCGGACAATGAGCAGTTCTTC.

The table lists this clonotype with many counts. The V and J genes are TRBV7-2 and TRBJ2-3; unclear D gene. The CDR3 totals 14 residues. Germline V gives CDR1 SGHTA, CDR2 FQGNSA. Trimming left V 5 bases short and J 1 base short, with 10 bases between. The CDR3 sequence: CASSQDSGTDTQYF. CDR3 nucleotide sequence: TGTGCCAGCAGCCAGGATTCGGGCACAGATACGCAGTATTTT.